This paragraph covers one T cell receptor (beta chain) sequence. Germline V lookup: CDR1 SGHTA, CDR2 FQGNSA. This CDR3 has 15 residues. The trim removed 6 bases at V and 2 bases at J, leaving 4 bases unmatched. These data come from a study of blood T cell repertoires in COVID-19. The protocol was immunoSEQ multiplex PCR, while the TCRdb copy is restricted to in-frame clones and leaves out a portion. The profile shows over 250,000 clones, roughly 80% of them singletons. The source is a human donor with COVID-19, enrolled during active disease. The donor label of this sample is uncertain. Material: peripheral blood. The chain links TRBV7-2 to TRBJ2-6; 7 bases agree with TRBD1. CDR3 region: CASRTGTAGANVLTF. The CDR3 region has the DNA TGTGCCAGCAGGACCGGGACAGCTGGGGCCAACGTCCTGACTTTC.